What follows describes a single T cell receptor (beta chain). What antigen it recognizes has not been identified. Per-base qualities were not stored, and no clone one base away is much larger. Other DNA sequences in this specimen translate into the identical CDR3. The CDR3 sequence holds 15 residues, the cysteine and phenylalanine included. The kept DNA is CDR3 alone, 45 bases in frame from the first base. Compared with germline, V lacks 4 bases and J lacks 4 bases; bases without a gene match: 6. CDR1 and CDR2 are read off the germline V gene (reference sequence) as PRHDT and FYEKMQ. Using the deep immunoSEQ assay, TCR CDR3 regions were amplified from genomic DNA by multiplex PCR. For each cell subset, the extracted genomic DNA was distributed evenly across all wells of several immunoSEQ 96-well plates, and each plate served as one replicate. For sorted subsets, about 210 ng of genomic DNA, equivalent to 25,000 to 30,000 T cell genomes, went into each replicate PCR. Purified libraries were measured with a Qubit 3.0 fluorometer, size-checked on a Bioanalyzer 2100, and measured again with the KAPA Library Quantification kit. Every immunoSEQ 96-well plate was sequenced on a separate single-read 150-cycle Illumina NextSeq 550 flow cell. In the original analysis: The immunoSEQ output contained only junctional sequences without quality scores, so filtering could not match that applied to full-length reads. To assign V/J genes and CDR3, sequences were annotated using PyIR, a Python wrapper for IgBLAST v1.9, with IMGT germline references. Reads were removed for weak V/J assignments (E-value above 1e-6), missing CDR3, stop codons, out-of-frame junctions, or ambiguous translated residues. A V3J clonotype was defined by an identical inferred V gene, J gene, and CDR3 amino acid sequence. The percentage overlap between two repertoires was calculated by dividing the number of shared unique clonotypes by the size of the smaller repertoire. Richness of each repertoire was evaluated using RTK rarefaction, the Chao1 estimator, and Recon v2.1 estimates of unobserved clonotypes. For all TCRbeta clonotypes obtained by the gDNA method from four donors, generation probabilities were computed with OLGA. TCRdb provides this immuneACCESS table in a form limited to in-frame rearrangements. Some clones are lacking; in checked studies, under half of them reflect an unresolved V gene, and why the rest are absent is not known. V, J and clone size reflect that table, while D and trimming were determined from the DNA. The sample table lists 2 million to 2.5 million clones, approximately 94% of them with a count of one. The ten largest account for approximately 1.2% of the sample.

For the CD8 naive samples, CD45RO-negative cells were positively selected for CCR7, yielding a CD45RA+CCR7+ population from which TemRA cells were excluded. Donors were healthy HIV-negative adults with no recently reported acute infections or vaccinations. Every donor was a Caucasian adult residing in Nashville, Tennessee, USA. Blood was collected by leukapheresis, and PBMCs were isolated by Ficoll-Histopaque density gradient centrifugation and then cryopreserved in liquid nitrogen vapor phase. Analytical flow cytometry was used to check the purity and quantity of each magnetically sorted T cell population. Genomic DNA was isolated from every sorted fraction and measured by UV absorbance on a Nanodrop 2000c. The data were obtained in a study of shared clonotypes between healthy human individuals (TCRdb year 2020). Background for the entire study: The cohort comprised two women and a few men aged 18 to 49 years. For each donor, CD4 naive and CD4 memory were each given three plates, CD8 naive was given two plates, and CD8 memory was given one plate. The study deeply sequenced blood TCR repertoires of about five healthy adults to estimate repertoire size and the extent of clonotype sharing between individuals. To increase sequencing depth and limit assay-specific biases, TCR repertoire library preparation and sequencing were carried out by different laboratories using diverse techniques. Each donor's leukapheresis produced roughly between roughly 0.9 and 8.9 billion PBMCs. The research as a whole found: Sampling was restricted to blood, and TCR repertoires in tissues likely differ from the TCR repertoires found in blood. Even with the large sequencing depth, rarefaction of the sorted-subset datasets indicated that sequencing was incomplete. Higher generation probabilities were observed for clonotypes shared by all four sorted-subset donors than for non-shared clonotypes. Roughly 5% of naive CD4, 3.5% of naive CD8, about 2.1% of memory CD4, and 0.4% of memory CD8 clonotypes were shared across several donors. Pairwise subsampling indicated that sequencing depth was expected to affect the degree of clonotype sharing among donors. Naive subsets generally had larger estimated clonotype richness than memory subsets. The genetic and exposure-history diversity represented was limited by the small number of donors.

Sequenced input: naive CD8+ T cells sorted from blood. Taken with the paper, the label for cell subset or site translates to: CD45RA+CCR7+. The source of this sequence is a man younger than 35 in good health. The sequence is built from TRBV13 and TRBJ2-1, with 8 central nucleotides matching TRBD2. The sequence in DNA is TGTGCCAGCAGCTCACCGGGACTAGGGTACAATGAGCAGTTCTTC. This yields the protein CASSSPGLGYNEQFF.